This T cell receptor beta chain was captured by sequencing in a study of blood T cell repertoires in COVID-19. The wider study: The study drew acute and convalescent COVID-19 samples from the United States, Italy and Spain. PBMCs, B-cell-depleted T cells, or T cells were the source of the cDNA or gDNA that made up the material.

Trimming cost V 0 bases and J 3 bases; bases outside gene matches: 6. Germline CDR1 is SGHRS and CDR2 is YFSETQ. The CDR3 length is 15 residues. Original handling: The assay estimated nucleated cells by amplifying reference gene primers. Profiling relied on immunoSEQ multiplex PCR, and the TCRdb table lists in-frame clones only, not all of them. That table is the source of V, J and clone size, and D and trimming were worked out from the DNA. The sample lists fewer than 300,000 clones; approximately 77% were seen once. This TCR derives from a woman in her late teens or twenties with acute or convalescent COVID-19. Input material: peripheral blood. The V gene is TRBV5-1, the J gene TRBJ2-7; 7 nucleotides line up with TRBD2. For the CDR3, the DNA is TGCGCCAGCAGCTTGGCCGGGGAGGGGTACTACGAGCAGTACTTC. Protein sequence: CASSLAGEGYYEQYF.